Below are 23 T cell receptor beta chains sequenced from a single sample in a study of regulatory T cells in long-lasting Graves disease (dated by TCRdb to about 2021). Library generation was performed with multiplex PCR. The instrument given in TCRdb is Illumina HiSeq 4000. CDR3 regions were amplified by Arm-PCR with iRepertoire HTBI primers to construct TCR beta libraries. TCRdb's own reprocessing of the public reads used fastp at Q25 and MiXCR and kept productive beta chains. For every CDR3 protein sequence, its rows merge into one entry that carries the most common genes and DNA. In this sample the table shows some 600,000 distinct CDR3 sequences, approximately 16% of which occur a single time. The ten largest clones represent about 12% of the sample. The sample's time point label is to be understood as: newly diagnosed GD, antithyroid drugs for less than 3 months. RNA was extracted from PBMCs in TRIzol for both TCR sequencing and RNA sequencing.

These same records also appear under a second study, on T cells in Graves' hyperthyroidism and ophthalmopathy.

This specimen consisted of peripheral blood mononuclear cells (PBMCs), obtained at new diagnosis, from a patient treated with antithyroid drugs. The receptors were sampled from a man aged 18 to 29 with Graves disease. Donor details come from another sample of the same person, matched by shared clones.

This clonotype was observed many times. The chain links TRBV20-1 to TRBJ2-7, with a weak D call TRBD2 (6 bases). CDR3 length equals 13 residues. Between the trimmed V and J ends, which lost 1 base and 2 bases, there was a span of 9 bases. Germline V lookup: CDR1 DFQATT, CDR2 SNEGSKA (reference sequence). In nucleotides, the CDR3 is TGCAGTGCTAGAGTGGGAGGCGCCTACGAGCAGTACTTC. It encodes CSARVGGAYEQYF.

This clonotype was seen repeatedly, ten times or more. The chain couples TRBV28 to TRBJ2-1; 11 bases are a match to TRBD2. The CDR3 consists of 15 residues. The trim removed 5 bases at V and 7 bases at J, leaving 7 bases unmatched. CDR1 and CDR2 from the germline V gene are MDHEN and SYDVKM. The CDR3 protein is CASSVLAGDGNEQFF. The CDR3 DNA follows: TGTGCCAGCAGTGTACTAGCGGGAGATGGAAATGAGCAGTTCTTC.

Here the CDR3 DNA reads TGTGCCAGTAGTATACTACTGCAGGGGGCAAGCACAGATACGCAGTATTTT. Protein: CASSILLQGASTDTQYF. The gene calls are TRBV19 and TRBJ2-3, with 8 bases aligning to TRBD1. The CDR3 sequence is 17 residues long. Germline trimming cut 2 bases from V and 0 bases from J; bases unmatched to any gene: 7. Germline CDR1 is LNHDA and CDR2 is SQIVND (reference sequence).

This clonotype was recorded at least ten times. V gene TRBV7-9 combines with J gene TRBJ1-1; D unresolved. Trimming removed 6 bases from V and 2 bases from J, with 10 bases in between. The CDR3 runs 13 residues. The germline V gene has CDR1 SEHNR and CDR2 FQNEAQ (reference sequence). CDR3 nucleotides: TGTGCCAGCAGGCTCGGGAGCAACACTGAAGCTTTCTTT. Translation gives CASRLGSNTEAFF.

This clonotype has ten or more counts. The chain employs TRBV6-1 and TRBJ1-5; 7 bases fit TRBD1. Germline-derived CDR1 and CDR2 are MNHNS and SASEGT. V dropped 3 bases and J dropped 1; count of bases not matched to a gene: 6. This CDR3 spans 16 amino acids. CDR3 in DNA: TGTGCCAGCAGTGACCGGGGACAGCTGAGCAATCAGCCCCAGCATTTT. Residues: CASSDRGQLSNQPQHF.

The CDR3 loop reads CAISEPREGLSYNEQFF. The DNA for the CDR3 is TGTGCCATCAGTGAGCCCCGGGAGGGCCTCTCCTACAATGAGCAGTTCTTC. The J gene is TRBJ2-1, the V gene TRBV10-3, with TRBD2 identical over 8 bases. The V segment lost 2 bases and the J segment 0 bases; nucleotides outside the gene matches: 6. This CDR3 contains 17 residues. Germline lookup yields CDR1 ENHRY and CDR2 SYGVKD.

This clonotype turned up a few times. The chain links TRBV20-1 to TRBJ2-5; 10 bases are a match to TRBD1. The V gene's germline CDR1 is DFQATT and CDR2 SNEGSKA (reference sequence). This CDR3 contains 13 residues. Losses at the gene ends were 5 bases for V and 5 bases for J; bases not matched to a gene: 5. The CDR3: CSARQGARETQYF. The CDR3 coding sequence is TGCAGTGCTCGACAGGGGGCGAGGGAGACCCAGTACTTC.

This clonotype has a count of ten or more. V usage is TRBV6-1 and J usage is TRBJ1-2; D remains ambiguous. The length of the CDR3 is 14 residues. Looked up from germline, CDR1 is MNHNS and CDR2 is SASEGT. Trimming cost V 1 base and J 8 bases, with 14 bases left between them. The CDR3 protein is CASSEGWGDGGYTF. In nucleotides, the CDR3 is TGTGCCAGCAGTGAAGGGTGGGGTGACGGGGGCTACACCTTC.

This clonotype was picked up a small number of times. A read error may produce the germline difference seen at one junction end. V and J are TRBV30 and TRBJ1-2; D unclear. CDR3 length: 11 residues. Germline V gene lookup returns CDR1 GTSNPN and CDR2 SVGIG (reference sequence). CDR3 loop: CARSVHVSYTF. The CDR3 nucleotides are TGTGCCCGGAGTGTACATGTCAGCTACACCTTC.

As DNA, the CDR3 is TGTGCCAGCAGCCGCCGGGACGGCGGGGAGCTGTTTTTT. The encoded protein is CASSRRDGGELFF. The chain links TRBV7-3 to TRBJ2-2; perhaps D is TRBD1 or TRBD2 (5 bases each). Germline CDR1 reads SGHTA; CDR2 reads FQGTGA. The CDR3 sequence is 13 residues long. Trimming shortened V by 5 bases and J by 7 bases, and 11 bases separated the two germline ends.

This clonotype has at least ten counts. The chain's CDR3 is CASSDFDEQFF. The CDR3 region has the DNA TGTGCCTCCTCGGACTTCGATGAGCAGTTCTTC. This sequence joins TRBV30 and TRBJ2-1, with a tentative D call TRBD2 (5 bases). Trimming shortened V by 7 bases and J by 8 bases, and 12 bases separated the two germline ends. The CDR3 has 11 residues. Germline V gene lookup returns CDR1 GTSNPN and CDR2 SVGIG (reference sequence).

This clonotype has a count of ten or more. The rearrangement joins TRBV2 to TRBJ1-4; D not resolved. CDR3 length equals 13 residues. V was clipped by 4 bases and J by 3 bases, with 6 bases between them. Per germline, CDR1 SNHLY and CDR2 FYNNEI. The CDR3 protein is CASSAAPNEKLFF. For the CDR3, the DNA is TGTGCCAGCAGTGCGGCACCTAATGAAAAACTGTTTTTT.

The rearrangement joins TRBV9 to TRBJ2-1; 16 nucleotides agree with TRBD2. Trimming cost V 4 bases and J 8 bases; bases outside gene matches: 9. Germline assignment: CDR1 SGDLS and CDR2 YYNGEE. The CDR3 contains 17 residues. The CDR3 protein is CASSPGTSGRATHEQFF. CDR3 sequence (DNA): TGTGCCAGCAGCCCAGGGACTAGCGGGAGGGCCACCCATGAGCAGTTCTTC.

This clonotype was counted a few times. This sequence joins TRBV30 and TRBJ1-6; perhaps TRBD1 as D (5 bases). The CDR3 runs to 13 residues. Trimming pared 1 base from V and 11 bases from J, leaving 12 bases between. The germline V gene encodes CDR1 GTSNPN and CDR2 SVGIG (reference sequence). CDR3 coding DNA: TGTGCCTGGAGTGGACGAGGGACGACACCCCTCCACTTT. As protein: CAWSGRGTTPLHF.

The J gene is TRBJ1-1, the V gene TRBV30, with D unclear. V was clipped by 5 bases and J by 4 bases, with 14 bases between them. Per the germline V gene, CDR1 is GTSNPN and CDR2 is SVGIG (reference sequence). The CDR3 length is 13 residues. As DNA, the CDR3 is TGTGCCTGGGGGGAGGGAATGGGCACTGAAGCTTTCTTT. Its translation: CAWGEGMGTEAFF.

The chain employs TRBV4-1 and TRBJ2-3; 10 nucleotides line up with TRBD2. J lost 7 bases, V lost 4 bases, and 14 bases had no gene match. The CDR3 runs 17 residues. Per germline, CDR1 MGHRA and CDR2 YSYEKL. The CDR3 nucleotides are TGCGCCAGCAGCCCCGATACAGCGGGAGGGTTTCGGAATACGCAGTATTTT. Translated: CASSPDTAGGFRNTQYF.

This clonotype was detected many times. J is TRBJ2-7 and V is TRBV19; no clear D gene. The CDR3 is 14 residues long. Trimming left V 0 bases short and J 6 bases short, with 12 bases between. Germline V gives CDR1 LNHDA, CDR2 SQIVND (reference sequence). DNA of the CDR3: TGTGCCAGTAGTATAGACGACACTCCGGGCGAGCAGTACTTC. Translating gives CASSIDDTPGEQYF. Full variable domain (remainder filled in from reference TRBV19 and TRBJ2-7): DGGITQSPKYLFRKEGQNVTLSCEQNLNHDAMYWYRQDPGQGLRLIYYSQIVNDFQKGDIAEGYSVSREKKESFPLTVTSAQKNPTAFYLCASSIDDTPGEQYFGPGTRLTVT.

This clonotype was counted at least ten times. The chain recombines TRBV12-3 or TRBV12-4 with TRBJ2-7; TRBD1 matches 8 bases. The CDR3 sequence is 12 residues long. The junction had 3 bases not matched to a gene; V was cut back by 5 bases and J by 6 bases. The CDR3 nucleotides are TGTGCCAGCAGTCCGGACAGGGCCGAGCAGTACTTC. Its protein is CASSPDRAEQYF.

This clonotype was recorded at least ten times. The chain joins TRBV5-1 to TRBJ2-3, with D perhaps given as TRBD1 or TRBD2 (5 bases each). Trimming shortened V by 5 bases and J by 6 bases, and 16 bases separated the two germline ends. CDR3 size: 14 residues. CDR1 SGHRS and CDR2 YFSETQ come from the germline V gene. CDR3 amino acids: CASSLEGLEDTQYF. CDR3 nucleotides: TGCGCCAGCAGTCTAGAGGGGTTGGAGGATACGCAGTATTTT. Full variable domain (missing parts from reference TRBV5-1 and TRBJ2-3): KAGVTQTPRYLIKTRGQQVTLSCSPISGHRSVSWYQQTPGQGLQFLFEYFSETQRNKGNFPGRFSGRQFSNSRSEMNVSTLELGDSALYLCASSLEGLEDTQYFGPGTRLTVL.

On this clonotype itself: Possible read error: a much larger clone is one base away. V usage is TRBV27 and J usage is TRBJ1-5; TRBD1 aligns across 9 bases. V lost 3 bases to trimming and J lost 5 bases; unmatched junction nucleotides: 11. The CDR3 extends over 17 amino acids. Germline CDR1 MNHEY, CDR2 SMNVEV (reference sequence). The CDR3 DNA is TGTGCCAGCAGTTTCACAGGGGGCCAGGTGGGCGATCAGCCCCAGCATTTT. Translated, it gives CASSFTGGQVGDQPQHF.

V is TRBV29-1 and J is TRBJ1-1; 9 bases are a match to TRBD1. The germline V gene has CDR1 SQVTM and CDR2 ANQGSEA. The CDR3 is made up of 13 amino acids. The ends lost 7 bases at V and 10 bases at J; junction bases unmatched: 13. The CDR3 here is CSGGQGRGRGAFF. The CDR3 coding sequence is TGCAGCGGGGGACAGGGCCGGGGTCGAGGAGCTTTCTTT.

This clonotype has ten or more counts. This chain joins TRBV12-3 or TRBV12-4 and TRBJ2-1; TRBD2 matches 10 bases. The CDR3 loop spans 15 amino acids. V lost 2 bases and J lost 9; bases outside the gene matches: 7. The CDR3 sequence is CASSLYRSSGSEQFF. The CDR3 DNA follows: TGTGCCAGCAGTTTATATAGGTCTAGCGGGAGTGAGCAGTTCTTC.

This clonotype was seen many times. This sequence joins TRBV4-2 and TRBJ1-2; 7 bases match TRBD1. The junction had 7 bases not matched to a gene; V was cut back by 3 bases and J by 0 bases. This CDR3 comprises 16 residues. Germline CDR1 LGHNA, CDR2 YNFKEQ. The CDR3 loop is CASSQGQTSSNYGYTF. DNA of the CDR3: TGTGCCAGCAGCCAGGGACAGACCAGTTCTAACTATGGCTACACCTTC.